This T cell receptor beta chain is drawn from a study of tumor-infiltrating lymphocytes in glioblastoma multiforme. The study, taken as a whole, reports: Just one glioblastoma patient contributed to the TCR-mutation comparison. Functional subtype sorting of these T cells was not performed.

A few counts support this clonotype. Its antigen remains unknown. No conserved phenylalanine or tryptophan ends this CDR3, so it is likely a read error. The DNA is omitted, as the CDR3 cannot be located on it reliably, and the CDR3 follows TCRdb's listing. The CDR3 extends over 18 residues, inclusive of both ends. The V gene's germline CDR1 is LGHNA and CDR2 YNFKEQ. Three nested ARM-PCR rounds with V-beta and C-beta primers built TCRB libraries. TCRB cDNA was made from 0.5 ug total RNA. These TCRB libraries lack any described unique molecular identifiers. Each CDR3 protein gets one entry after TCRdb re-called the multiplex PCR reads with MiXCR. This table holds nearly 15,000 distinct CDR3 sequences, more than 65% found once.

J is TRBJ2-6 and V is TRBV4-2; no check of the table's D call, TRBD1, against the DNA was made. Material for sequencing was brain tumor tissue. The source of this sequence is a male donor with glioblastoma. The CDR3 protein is CASSQVTRVYSGADVLTL.